This T cell receptor beta chain was documented in a study of immune evolution from preneoplasia to lung adenocarcinoma. Comment on this clone: Its antigen is undetermined.

This CDR3 is 15 amino acids long. The V gene's germline CDR1 is SGHAT and CDR2 FQNNGV. V dropped 4 bases and J dropped 7 bases, with 16 bases sitting between them. H&E slides confirmed each diagnosis, reviewed by two pathologists independently. Study results and caveats: Top clone frequencies peaked in normal lung, apparently declining through invasive adenocarcinoma.

Data came from immunoSEQ multiplex PCR; TCRdb stores just in-frame clones and leaves some out. The sample holds about 4,900 clones; about 80% are singletons and the top ten take approximately 7.6%. The TCR originated in a person between 65 and 80 years old with lung adenocarcinoma. Sample: FFPE minimally invasive lung adenocarcinoma tissue. The V and J genes are TRBV11-2 and TRBJ2-2; D uncertain. CDR3 region: CASSYGPVSVGELFF. For the CDR3, the DNA is TGTGCCAGCAGCTACGGACCCGTTAGTGTCGGGGAGCTGTTTTTT.